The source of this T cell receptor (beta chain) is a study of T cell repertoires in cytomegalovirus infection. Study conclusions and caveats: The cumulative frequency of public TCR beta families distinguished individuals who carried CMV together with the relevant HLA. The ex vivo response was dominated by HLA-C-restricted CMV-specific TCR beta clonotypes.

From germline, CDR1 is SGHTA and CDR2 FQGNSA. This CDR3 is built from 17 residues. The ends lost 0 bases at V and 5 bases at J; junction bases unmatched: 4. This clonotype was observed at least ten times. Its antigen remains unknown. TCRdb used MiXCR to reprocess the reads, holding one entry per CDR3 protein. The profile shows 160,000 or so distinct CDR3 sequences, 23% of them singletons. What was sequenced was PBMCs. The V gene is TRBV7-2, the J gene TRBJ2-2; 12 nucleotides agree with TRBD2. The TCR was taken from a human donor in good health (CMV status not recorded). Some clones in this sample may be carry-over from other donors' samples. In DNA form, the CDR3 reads TGTGCCAGCAGCTTAGCACTAGCGGGAGGAGGAACCGGGGAGCTGTTTTTT. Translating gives CASSLALAGGGTGELFF.